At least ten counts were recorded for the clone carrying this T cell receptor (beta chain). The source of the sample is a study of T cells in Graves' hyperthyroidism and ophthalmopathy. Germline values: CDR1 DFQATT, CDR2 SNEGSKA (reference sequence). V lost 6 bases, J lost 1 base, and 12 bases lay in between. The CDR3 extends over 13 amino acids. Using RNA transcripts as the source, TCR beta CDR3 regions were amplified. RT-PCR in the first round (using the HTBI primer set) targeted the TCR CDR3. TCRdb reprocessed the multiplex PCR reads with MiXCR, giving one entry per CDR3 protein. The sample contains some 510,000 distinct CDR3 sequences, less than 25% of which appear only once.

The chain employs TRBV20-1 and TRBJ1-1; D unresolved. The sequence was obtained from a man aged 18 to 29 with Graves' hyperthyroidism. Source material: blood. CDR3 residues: CSATLDRNTEAFF. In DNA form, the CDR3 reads TGCAGTGCCACTCTCGACCGGAACACTGAAGCTTTCTTT.